Shown below are 4 T cell receptor beta chains from a single sample sequenced in a study of regulatory T cells in long-lasting Graves disease. Investigators prepared the TCR beta libraries by applying iRepertoire HTBI primers and Arm-PCR of CDR3 regions. TCRdb passed the multiplex PCR reads through MiXCR, listing each CDR3 protein once. The data hold about 460,000 distinct CDR3 sequences, with 22% observed a single time. Time point defined: persistent/refractory GD, antithyroid drugs over 5 years with positive TRAb. Extracted RNA from PBMCs served as the source of the TCR library. The sequencing here drew on peripheral blood mononuclear cells (PBMCs), taken when the disease was refractory, from a patient treated with antithyroid drugs. Receptor source: a female donor with Graves disease.

This clonotype was counted a few times. The chain couples TRBV30 to TRBJ1-4, with TRBD1 matching over 9 bases. The length of the CDR3 is 16 residues. Germline-derived CDR1 and CDR2 are GTSNPN and SVGIG (reference sequence). After removal of 1 base from V and 7 bases from J, the junction contained 10 bases not matched to a gene. DNA of the CDR3: TGTGCCTGGAGTGCGGGTATAGGGACAGGGTTTGAAAAACTGTTTTTT. Translated, it gives CAWSAGIGTGFEKLFF.

This chain links TRBV18 with TRBJ2-5; no clear D. The V gene lost 0 bases and the J gene lost 4 bases, with 9 bases spanning the gap. Germline CDR1 KGHSH, CDR2 LQKENI. This CDR3 contains 14 residues. The CDR3 DNA sequence: TGTGCCAGCTCACCACCGGATGTGAGAGAGACCCAGTACTTC. This sequence encodes CASSPPDVRETQYF.

This clonotype was seen repeatedly, ten times or more. This chain links TRBV29-1 with TRBJ2-5; D uncertain. V was clipped by 2 bases and J by 2 bases, with 9 bases between them. CDR3 length: 13 amino acids. CDR1 is SQVTM and CDR2 is ANQGSEA in the germline V gene. The CDR3 reads CSVESRLQETQYF. CDR3 DNA: TGCAGCGTTGAATCCAGGCTACAAGAGACCCAGTACTTC.

Note on this clonotype: Germline and junction disagree at one end, which may indicate a read error. This chain uses TRBV4-3 with TRBJ2-5; 9 bases align to TRBD1. This CDR3 region has 14 residues. Germline V gene lookup returns CDR1 LGHNA and CDR2 YSLEER. The CDR3 bases are TGTGCCAGCAGCCAGGGACAGGGTAAAGAGACCCAGTACTTC. This translates into CASSQGQGKETQYF.